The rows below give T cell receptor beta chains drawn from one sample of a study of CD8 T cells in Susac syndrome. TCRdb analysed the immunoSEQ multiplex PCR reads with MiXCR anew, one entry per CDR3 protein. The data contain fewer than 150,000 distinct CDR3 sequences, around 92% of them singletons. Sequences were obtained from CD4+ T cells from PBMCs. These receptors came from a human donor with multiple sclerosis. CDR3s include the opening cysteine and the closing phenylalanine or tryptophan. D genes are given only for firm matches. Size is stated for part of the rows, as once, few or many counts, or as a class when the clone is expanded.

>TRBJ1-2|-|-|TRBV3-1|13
CASSQDLQYGYTF
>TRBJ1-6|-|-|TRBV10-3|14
CAISDKGGNSPLHF
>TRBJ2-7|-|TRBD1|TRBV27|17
CASSLRQGAGRSYEQYF
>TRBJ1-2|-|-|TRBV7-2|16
CASSLAGPGQRGGYTF
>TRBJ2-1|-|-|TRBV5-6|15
CASSSHGTYYNEQFF
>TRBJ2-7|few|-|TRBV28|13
CASSLLGSYEQYF
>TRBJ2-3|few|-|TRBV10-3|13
CATTEGDTDTQYF
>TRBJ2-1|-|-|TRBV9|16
CASSVRGDGSYNEQFF
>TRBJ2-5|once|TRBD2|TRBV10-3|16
CAISEGTSGAQETQYF
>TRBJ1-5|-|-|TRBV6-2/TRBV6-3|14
CASSSPAFGLPQHF
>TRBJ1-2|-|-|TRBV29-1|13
CSVEEQGGYGYTF
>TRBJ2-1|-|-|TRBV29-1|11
CSSLGVGEEFF
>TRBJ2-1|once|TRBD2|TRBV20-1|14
CSAITSGGVGEQFF
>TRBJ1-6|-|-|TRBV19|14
CASTPGTPNSPLHF
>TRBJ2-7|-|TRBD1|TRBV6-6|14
CASREGQGLYEQYF
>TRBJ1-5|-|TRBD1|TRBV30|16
CAWSVGGGDSNQPQHF
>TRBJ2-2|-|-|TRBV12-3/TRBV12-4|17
CASSSRWDPTNTGELFF
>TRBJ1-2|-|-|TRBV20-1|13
CSARAPDSYGYTF
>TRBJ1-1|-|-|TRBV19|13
CASTVTANTEAFF
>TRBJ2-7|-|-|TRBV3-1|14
CASSQVPVGGEQYF
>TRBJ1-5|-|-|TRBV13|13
CASSTRRNQPQHF
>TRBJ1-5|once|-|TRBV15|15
CATSRDPGGNQPQHF
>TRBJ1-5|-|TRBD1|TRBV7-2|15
CASSTRSTGSQPQHF
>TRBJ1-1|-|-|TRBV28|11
CASSLRLEAFF
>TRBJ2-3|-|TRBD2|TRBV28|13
CASSIAGGDTQYF
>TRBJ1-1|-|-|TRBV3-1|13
CASSQNQGPGAFF
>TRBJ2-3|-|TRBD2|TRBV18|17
CASSLRLAGGGTDTQYF
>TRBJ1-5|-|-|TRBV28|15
CASTLGGQHNQPQHF
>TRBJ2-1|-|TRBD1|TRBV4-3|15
CASSQSWQGAGEQFF
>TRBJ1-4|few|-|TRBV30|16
CAWSVRRTVRDEKLFF
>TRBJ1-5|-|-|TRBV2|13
CASSPEYGQPQHF
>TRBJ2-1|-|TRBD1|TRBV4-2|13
CASSRNRGREQFF
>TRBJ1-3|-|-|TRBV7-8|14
CASSLSFVGNTIYF
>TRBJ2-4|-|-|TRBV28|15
CASSPLELAKNIQYF
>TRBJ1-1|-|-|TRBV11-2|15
CASSPLGMLNTEAFF
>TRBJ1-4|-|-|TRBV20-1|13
CSATGPPAEKLFF
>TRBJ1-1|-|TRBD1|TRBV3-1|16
CASSQGQGVMNTEAFF
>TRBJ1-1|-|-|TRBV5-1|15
CASRMDSIMNTEAFF
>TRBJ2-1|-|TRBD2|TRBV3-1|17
CASSQDPPGGPYNEQFF
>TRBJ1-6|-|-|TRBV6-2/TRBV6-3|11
CASGSGSPLHF
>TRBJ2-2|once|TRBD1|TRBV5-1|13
CASRTGLGGELFF
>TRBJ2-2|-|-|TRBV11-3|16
CASSLGGLTRTGELFF
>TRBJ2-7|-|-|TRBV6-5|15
CASSYGQGQDYEQYF
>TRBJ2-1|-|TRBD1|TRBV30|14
CAWSPGQANNEQFF
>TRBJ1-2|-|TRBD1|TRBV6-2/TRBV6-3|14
CASSGTASNYGYTF
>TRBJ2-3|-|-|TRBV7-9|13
CASRPITGDTQYF
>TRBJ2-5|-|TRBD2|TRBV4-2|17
CASSQDQGGTSGETQYF
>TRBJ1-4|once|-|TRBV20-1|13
CSARRGDNEKLFF
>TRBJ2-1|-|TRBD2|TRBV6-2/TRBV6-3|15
CASRLGLAGLNEQFF
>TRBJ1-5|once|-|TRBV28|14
CASSPSSDGQPQHF
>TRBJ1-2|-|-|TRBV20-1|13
CSAKEGGAYGYTF
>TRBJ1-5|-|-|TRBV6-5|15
CASSYSIRPNQPQHF
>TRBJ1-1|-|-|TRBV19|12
CASSLYAGPAFF
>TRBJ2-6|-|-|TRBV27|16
CASSRALGTGANVLTF
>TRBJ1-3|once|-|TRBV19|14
CASSPVPSGNTIYF